This T cell receptor (beta chain) is from a study of CD8 T cells in ankylosing spondylitis. TCRdb passed the 5' RACE reads through MiXCR, listing each CDR3 protein once. Of about 200,000 distinct CDR3 sequences in the sample, 20% to 30% were seen once. Points on this clonotype: Since a much larger clone is just one base distant, this may be a read error.

Per germline, CDR1 DFQATT and CDR2 SNEGSKA (reference sequence). This CDR3 region has 14 residues. The sequence came from a male donor with ankylosing spondylitis or in good health (not recorded which). This chain uses TRBV20-1 with TRBJ2-5; tentative D call: TRBD2 (5 bases). Sequenced input: blood, either unsorted or a sorted T cell fraction (not recorded which). CDR3 amino acids: CRAGRPGLEETQYF. DNA for the CDR3: TGCCGTGCTGGCCGCCCTGGACTCGAAGAGACCCAGTACTTC.